Below are 17 T cell receptor beta chains sequenced from a single sample in a study of T cell responses to AZD1222 COVID-19 vaccine. Some clones are missing from TCRdb's copy, which holds only in-frame ones; the method was immunoSEQ multiplex PCR. Of 160,000 or so clones in the sample, 92% were seen once. This material consisted of peripheral blood, taken 28 days after the second AZD1222 dose. These receptors were taken from an adult who received the AZD1222 COVID-19 vaccine.

This clone was seen just once. Its ends do not fully match the called genes, so a read error is possible. The gene calls are TRBV7-7 and TRBJ2-2, with TRBD1 matching 9 bases. In germline, CDR1 is SSHAT, CDR2 FNYEAQ (reference sequence). CDR3 length: 14 amino acids. The CDR3 region is CASRQGTGTGELFF. CDR3 in DNA: TGTGCTAGCAGGCAAGGGACAGGGACCGGGGAGCTGTTTTTT.

This rearrangement joins TRBV15 to TRBJ1-1; weak D call: TRBD1 (6 bases). Trimming left V 3 bases short and J 1 base short, with 15 bases between. The V gene's germline CDR1 is LNHNV and CDR2 YYDKDF (reference sequence). The CDR3 extends over 16 amino acids. CDR3: CATSRLQGRGNTEAFF. The CDR3 nucleotides are TGTGCCACCAGCAGGCTACAGGGCAGAGGGAACACTGAAGCTTTCTTT.

This chain connects TRBV6-4 to TRBJ1-5; no clear D gene. CDR3 length: 12 amino acids. Per the germline V gene, CDR1 is MRHNA and CDR2 is SNTAGT. Trimming took off 11 bases at V and 6 bases at J, with 14 bases between the two ends. For the CDR3, the DNA is TGTGCCCGAGGGTGTTCGGCTCAGCCCCAGCATTTT. Its translation is CARGCSAQPQHF.

The chain joins TRBV19 to TRBJ1-4; D is ambiguous. Germline V lookup: CDR1 LNHDA, CDR2 SQIVND (reference sequence). Trimming removed 3 bases from V and 0 bases from J, with 5 bases in between. The CDR3 has 14 amino acids. CDR3 residues: CASSMQATNEKLFF. As DNA, the CDR3 is TGTGCCAGTAGTATGCAGGCAACTAATGAAAAACTGTTTTTT.

The V and J genes are TRBV7-9 and TRBJ2-7; D may be TRBD1 (6 bases). V was shortened by 0 bases and J by 3 bases, with 15 bases between the two germline ends. This CDR3 comprises 16 residues. The germline V gene has CDR1 SEHNR and CDR2 FQNEAQ (reference sequence). The chain's CDR3 is CASSLAGRGWDYEQYF. CDR3 sequence (DNA): TGTGCCAGCAGCTTAGCGGGCAGGGGCTGGGACTACGAGCAGTACTTC.

By its share, this clone is medium-sized. The CDR3: CASSLYTGSDTEAFF. The CDR3 nucleotides read TGTGCCAGCAGCTTATATACAGGGTCGGACACTGAAGCTTTCTTT. This chain joins TRBV7-9 and TRBJ1-1; perhaps TRBD1 as D (6 bases). The CDR3 has 15 residues. V was shortened by 2 bases and J by 3 bases, with 13 bases between the two germline ends. The germline V gene has CDR1 SEHNR and CDR2 FQNEAQ (reference sequence).

V usage is TRBV6-1 and J usage is TRBJ1-3, with D tentatively TRBD1 (5 bases). Germline V gene sequence: CDR1 MNHNS, CDR2 SASEGT. The CDR3 runs to 16 residues. Deletions cut 4 bases from V and 0 bases from J, with 13 bases between. The CDR3 loop is CASSVDSYVSGNTIYF. The CDR3 DNA sequence: TGTGCCAGCAGTGTTGACAGCTACGTCTCTGGAAACACCATATATTTT.

This clone came up a few times. V usage is TRBV6-5 and J usage is TRBJ2-5, with 7 bases lining up with TRBD1. V lost 7 bases and J lost 2; bases outside the gene matches: 7. This CDR3 spans 14 amino acids. In germline, CDR1 is MNHEY, CDR2 SVGAGI. CDR3 sequence reads: CASKSGTVQETQYF. CDR3 coding DNA: TGTGCCAGCAAATCCGGGACAGTTCAAGAGACCCAGTACTTC.

This chain links TRBV6-5 with TRBJ1-1, with D possibly being TRBD1 (6 bases). Trimming took off 4 bases at V and 1 base at J, with 13 bases between the two ends. The CDR3 contains 15 residues. CDR1 and CDR2 (germline): MNHEY, SVGAGI. The CDR3 reads CASSFDRRTNTEAFF. In DNA form, the CDR3 reads TGTGCCAGCAGTTTTGACAGGAGGACGAACACTGAAGCTTTCTTT.

This clone was seen a single time. J is TRBJ2-1 and V is TRBV5-1; 7 bases are shared with TRBD1. CDR1 and CDR2 (germline): SGHRS, YFSETQ. Germline trimming cut 3 bases from V and 8 bases from J; bases unmatched to any gene: 8. CDR3 size: 14 residues. In DNA, the CDR3 is TGCGCCAGCAGCTCCCGGACAGGCGGCGATGAGCAGTTCTTC. Protein sequence: CASSSRTGGDEQFF.

The J gene is TRBJ1-4, the V gene TRBV2; D may be TRBD1 (5 bases). From germline, CDR1 is SNHLY and CDR2 FYNNEI. This CDR3 has 13 amino acids. V shed 6 bases and J shed 8 bases, with 13 bases lying between them. CDR3 amino acids: CASRKRGVEKLFF. In nucleotides, the CDR3 is TGTGCCAGCAGAAAGAGGGGAGTAGAAAAACTGTTTTTT.

The rearrangement uses TRBV5-1 and TRBJ1-2; TRBD1 agrees at 8 bases. The V gene's germline CDR1 is SGHRS and CDR2 YFSETQ. The CDR3 is 14 amino acids. The V segment lost 4 bases and the J segment 4 bases; nucleotides outside the gene matches: 6. This CDR3 reads CASSPGQGLYGYTF. DNA of the CDR3: TGCGCCAGCAGCCCAGGACAGGGACTCTATGGCTACACCTTC.

The chain has TRBV5-4 and TRBJ1-2, with TRBD1 matching over 8 bases. The ends lost 1 base at V and 8 bases at J; junction bases unmatched: 4. Germline V lookup: CDR1 SGHNT, CDR2 YYREEE (reference sequence). This CDR3 region has 13 residues. The CDR3 DNA reads TGTGCCAGCAGCTTGCCCAGGGGGCTCGGCTACACCTTC. It translates to CASSLPRGLGYTF. The variable domain in full, with the rest retrieved from reference TRBV5-4 and TRBJ1-2, is ETGVTQSPTHLIKTRGQQVTLRCSSQSGHNTVSWYQQALGQGPQFIFQYYREEENGRGNFPPRFSGLQFPNYSSELNVNALELDDSALYLCASSLPRGLGYTFGSGTRLTVV.

The V call is TRBV27, the J call TRBJ1-2; D possibly corresponds to TRBD1 (5 bases). CDR3 size: 14 residues. With 4 bases removed from V and 4 bases from J, the gap between germline ends came to 13 bases. Looked up from germline, CDR1 is MNHEY and CDR2 is SMNVEV (reference sequence). As DNA, the CDR3 is TGTGCCAGCAGTTACGACAGAAGAGTCTATGGCTACACCTTC. This encodes CASSYDRRVYGYTF.

This rearrangement joins TRBV10-1 to TRBJ2-7; possibly TRBD1 or TRBD2 for D (5 bases each). The length of the CDR3 is 14 residues. The V end was cut by 5 bases, the J end by 3 bases, with 14 bases between. Germline-derived CDR1 and CDR2 are WNHNN and SYGVQD (reference sequence). CDR3 protein: CASSKGRTLYEQYF. As DNA, the CDR3 is TGCGCCAGCAGTAAGGGGAGAACCCTCTACGAGCAGTACTTC.

The rearrangement links TRBV7-9 to TRBJ1-2, with D possibly TRBD1 on 5 matching bases. The germline V and J ends were trimmed by 6 bases and 7 bases, with 12 bases remaining between them. In germline, CDR1 is SEHNR, CDR2 FQNEAQ (reference sequence). This CDR3 is 12 amino acids long. The CDR3 region has the DNA TGTGCCAGCAGGACTAATAGGGGTGGCTACACCTTC. It specifies CASRTNRGGYTF.

This rearrangement joins TRBV6-1 to TRBJ1-2; tentative D call: TRBD1 (5 bases). Deletions cut 3 bases from V and 14 bases from J, with 13 bases between. CDR3 length: 11 residues. Per germline, CDR1 MNHNS and CDR2 SASEGT. The CDR3 DNA is TGTGCCAGCAGTGAGGGGGGGTACGGTACCTTC. This translates into CASSEGGYGTF.